The rows below give T cell receptor beta chains drawn from one sample of a study of cytomegalovirus exposure and HLA in healthy donors. The assay was immunoSEQ multiplex PCR, and TCRdb's table has in-frame clones only and misses some. The table lists some 110,000 clones, with 2.5% to 3% in the top ten. Sequenced input: PBMCs. The receptors here all came from a man younger than 40 in good health and CMV-seronegative. The CDR3 runs from the conserved cysteine through the conserved F or W. D genes are given only for firm matches.

v_gene	j_gene	d_gene	CDR3aa	CDR3nt
TRBV11-2	TRBJ1-4	NA	CASSPHPNEKLFF	TGTGCCAGCAGCCCCCATCCTAATGAAAAACTGTTTTTT
TRBV7-2	TRBJ1-1	TRBD1	CASSLRQGISFF	TGTGCCAGCAGCTTACGACAGGGTATATCTTTCTTT
TRBV28	TRBJ1-2	NA	CASSLSAGAGGYTF	TGTGCCAGCAGTTTATCGGCGGGGGCTGGTGGCTACACCTTC
TRBV19	TRBJ2-7	NA	CASSTIEASEQYF	TGTGCCAGTAGTACCATAGAAGCGTCCGAGCAGTACTTC
TRBV10-3	TRBJ1-1	NA	CAISESGRREGTEAFF	TGTGCCATCAGTGAGTCAGGTCGCAGGGAGGGGACTGAAGCTTTCTTT
TRBV7-9	TRBJ2-3	TRBD2	CASSLDLAGGPDTQYF	TGTGCCAGCAGCTTAGACCTAGCGGGAGGGCCAGATACGCAGTATTTT
TRBV30	TRBJ2-7	NA	CAWSSSRGREQYF	TGTGCCTGGAGTTCTAGCAGGGGTCGAGAGCAGTACTTC
TRBV7-2	TRBJ1-5	NA	CASSPSRVGNQPQHF	TGTGCCAGCAGCCCAAGCAGGGTTGGCAACCAGCCCCAGCATTTT
TRBV28	TRBJ2-7	TRBD1	CASSTQGAEQYF	TGTGCCAGCAGCACACAGGGGGCCGAGCAGTACTTC
TRBV6-1	TRBJ1-1	NA	CASRPGTTNTEAFF	TGTGCCAGCAGACCGGGGACTACGAACACTGAAGCTTTCTTT
TRBV7-2	TRBJ1-5	TRBD1	CASSFWDRGQEGHF	TGTGCCAGCAGCTTTTGGGACAGGGGGCAAGAGGGGCATTTT
TRBV2	TRBJ2-5	NA	CASGGQRETQYF	TGTGCCAGCGGTGGCCAGAGGGAGACCCAGTACTTC
TRBV28	TRBJ1-1	NA	CASRPEQARNAEAFF	TGTGCCAGCAGGCCAGAACAGGCAAGAAACGCTGAAGCTTTCTTT
TRBV5-1	TRBJ2-1	NA	CASSSLGEELEQFF	TGCGCCAGCAGCTCGCTGGGTGAGGAGCTAGAGCAGTTCTTC
TRBV6-1	TRBJ2-7	NA	CASSEDGWQYF	TGTGCCAGCAGTGAAGACGGTTGGCAGTACTTC
TRBV15	TRBJ2-7	NA	CATSRDYTVASSEQYF	TGTGCCACCAGCAGAGATTACACCGTAGCTAGCTCCGAGCAGTACTTC